This TCR beta chain was sequenced for a study of blood T cell repertoires in COVID-19. Study details: Specimens from acute and convalescent COVID-19 originated in the United States, Italy and Spain.

CDR1 is MNHEY, CDR2 SMNVEV, per germline (reference sequence). V was trimmed by 3 bases and J by 4 bases, leaving 14 bases between them. The CDR3 runs to 15 residues. Per the original methods: It was from reference gene primer amplification that nucleated cell counts were estimated. Repertoires were generated with immunoSEQ multiplex PCR, while TCRdb's copy carries only in-frame clones and drops some. V and J calls and clone size come straight from that table; D and trimming were deduced from the DNA. The repertoire holds hundreds of thousands of clones, with roughly nine tenths as singletons. Symptom resolution, clearance, or two negative PCRs marked the recovered donors of Cohort 3.

This clonotype originated in a woman younger than 35 who had recovered from COVID-19. The specimen sequenced was PBMCs or T cells enriched from blood (not recorded which). This chain links TRBV27 with TRBJ2-3, with a possible D match to TRBD1 (6 bases). This CDR3 is CASSFMGARPDTQYF. CDR3 sequence (DNA): TGTGCCAGCAGTTTCATGGGGGCCAGGCCAGATACGCAGTATTTT.